This paragraph reports one T cell receptor (beta chain). Assay used: immunoSEQ multiplex PCR; TCRdb lists only in-frame clones, some missing. The sample includes roughly 180,000 clones, approximately 85% of them seen just once. This CDR3 has 10 amino acids. V lost 11 bases to trimming and J lost 9 bases, with 8 bases between them. Germline assignment: CDR1 KGHSH and CDR2 LQKENI. This sample stems from a study of blood T cell repertoires in COVID-19. The sample taken for sequencing was peripheral blood. V is TRBV18 and J is TRBJ1-6; no firm D call. The clonotype was recovered from a man aged 55 to 70 who had recovered from COVID-19. The CDR3 loop is CAPSGSPLHF. CDR3 nucleotide sequence: TGTGCCCCCTCGGGTTCACCCCTCCACTTT.